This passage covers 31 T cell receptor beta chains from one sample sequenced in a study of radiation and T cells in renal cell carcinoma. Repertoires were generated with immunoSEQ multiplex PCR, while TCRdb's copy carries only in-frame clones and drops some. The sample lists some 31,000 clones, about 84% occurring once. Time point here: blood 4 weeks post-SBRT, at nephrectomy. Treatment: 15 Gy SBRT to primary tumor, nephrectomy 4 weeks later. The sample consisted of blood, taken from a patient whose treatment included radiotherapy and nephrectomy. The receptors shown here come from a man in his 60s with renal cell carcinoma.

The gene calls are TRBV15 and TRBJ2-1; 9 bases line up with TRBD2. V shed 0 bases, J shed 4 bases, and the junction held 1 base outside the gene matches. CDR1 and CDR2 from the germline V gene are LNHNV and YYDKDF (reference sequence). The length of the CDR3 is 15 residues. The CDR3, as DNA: TGTGCCACCAGCAGAGATGCGGGAGGGTACAATGAGCAGTTCTTC. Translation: CATSRDAGGYNEQFF.

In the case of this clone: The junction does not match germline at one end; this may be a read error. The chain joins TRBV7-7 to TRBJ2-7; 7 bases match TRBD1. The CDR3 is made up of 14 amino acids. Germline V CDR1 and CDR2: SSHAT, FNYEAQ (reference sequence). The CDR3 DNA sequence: TGTGCTAGCAGCTTAGAACAGGGGAGCTACGAGCAGTACTTC. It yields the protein CASSLEQGSYEQYF.

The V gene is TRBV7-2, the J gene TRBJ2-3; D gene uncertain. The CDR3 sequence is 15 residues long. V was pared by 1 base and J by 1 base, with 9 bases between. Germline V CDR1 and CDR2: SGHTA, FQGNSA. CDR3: CASSLVGSGTDTQYF. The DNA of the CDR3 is TGTGCCAGCAGCTTAGTGGGATCGGGCACAGATACGCAGTATTTT.

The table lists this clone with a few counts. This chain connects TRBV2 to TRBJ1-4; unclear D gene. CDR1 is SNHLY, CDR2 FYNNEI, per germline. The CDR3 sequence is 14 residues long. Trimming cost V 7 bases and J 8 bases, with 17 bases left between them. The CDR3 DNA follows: TGTGCCAGCACTCCCCGGGAGATAACCGAAAAACTGTTTTTT. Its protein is CASTPREITEKLFF.

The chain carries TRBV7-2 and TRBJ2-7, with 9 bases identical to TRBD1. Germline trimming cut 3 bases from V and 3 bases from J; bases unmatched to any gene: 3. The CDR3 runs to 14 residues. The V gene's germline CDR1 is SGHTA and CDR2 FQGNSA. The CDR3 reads CASSFRTGDYEQYF. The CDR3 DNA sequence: TGTGCCAGCAGCTTCCGGACAGGGGACTACGAGCAGTACTTC.

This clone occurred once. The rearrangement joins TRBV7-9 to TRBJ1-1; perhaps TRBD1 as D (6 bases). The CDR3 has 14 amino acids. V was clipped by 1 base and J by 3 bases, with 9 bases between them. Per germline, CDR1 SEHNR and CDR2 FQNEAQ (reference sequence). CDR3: CASSLGQGYTEAFF. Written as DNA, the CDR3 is TGTGCCAGCAGCTTAGGTCAGGGGTACACTGAAGCTTTCTTT. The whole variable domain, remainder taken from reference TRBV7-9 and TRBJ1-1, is DTGVSQNPRHKITKRGQNVTFRCDPISEHNRLYWYRQTLGQGPEFLTYFQNEAQLEKSRLLSDRFSAERPKGSFSTLEIQRTEQGDSAMYLCASSLGQGYTEAFFGQGTRLTVV.

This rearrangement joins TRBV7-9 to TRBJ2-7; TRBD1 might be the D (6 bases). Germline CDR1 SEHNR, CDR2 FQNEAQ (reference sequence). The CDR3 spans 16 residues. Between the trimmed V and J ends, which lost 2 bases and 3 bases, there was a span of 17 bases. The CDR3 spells CASSLIEMTGDYEQYF. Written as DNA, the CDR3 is TGTGCCAGCAGCTTAATCGAGATGACAGGAGACTACGAGCAGTACTTC.

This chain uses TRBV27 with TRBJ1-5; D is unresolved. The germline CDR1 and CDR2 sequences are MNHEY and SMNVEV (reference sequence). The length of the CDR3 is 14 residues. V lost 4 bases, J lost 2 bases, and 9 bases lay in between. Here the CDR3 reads CASSSPSGNQPQHF. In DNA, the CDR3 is TGTGCCAGCAGTTCTCCAAGTGGCAATCAGCCCCAGCATTTT.

CDR3 sequence reads: CASSLALTGSGNTIYF. The CDR3, as DNA: TGTGCCAGCAGCTTAGCGCTTACAGGATCTGGAAACACCATATATTTT. The chain links TRBV7-6 to TRBJ1-3; tentative D call: TRBD1 (5 bases). Looked up from germline, CDR1 is SGHVS and CDR2 is FNYEAQ. This CDR3 is 16 amino acids long. Trimming took 0 bases from V and 1 from J, leaving 10 bases between them.

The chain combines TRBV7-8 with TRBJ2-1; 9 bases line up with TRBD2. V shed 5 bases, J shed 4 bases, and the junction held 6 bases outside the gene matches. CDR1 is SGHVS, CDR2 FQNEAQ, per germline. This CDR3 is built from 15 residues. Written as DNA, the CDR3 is TGTGCCAGCAGCCAAACTAGCGGGTCTTACAATGAGCAGTTCTTC. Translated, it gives CASSQTSGSYNEQFF. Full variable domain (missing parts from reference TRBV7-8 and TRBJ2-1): GAGVSQSPRYKVAKRGQDVALRCDPISGHVSLFWYQQALGQGPEFLTYFQNEAQLDKSGLPSDRFFAERPEGSVSTLKIQRTQQEDSAVYLCASSQTSGSYNEQFFGPGTRLTVL.

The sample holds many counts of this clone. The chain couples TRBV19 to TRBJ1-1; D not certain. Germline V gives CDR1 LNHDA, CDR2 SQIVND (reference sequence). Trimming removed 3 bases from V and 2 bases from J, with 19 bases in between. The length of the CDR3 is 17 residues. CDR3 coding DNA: TGTGCCAGTAGTATTTTAGGGTTTGGAGGGAAAAACACTGAAGCTTTCTTT. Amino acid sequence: CASSILGFGGKNTEAFF.

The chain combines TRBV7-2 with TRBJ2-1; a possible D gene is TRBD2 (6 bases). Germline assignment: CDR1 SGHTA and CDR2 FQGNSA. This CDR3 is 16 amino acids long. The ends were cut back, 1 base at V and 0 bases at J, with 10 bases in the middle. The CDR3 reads CASSLVSGASYNEQFF. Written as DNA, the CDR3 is TGTGCCAGCAGCTTAGTTTCGGGAGCCTCCTACAATGAGCAGTTCTTC.

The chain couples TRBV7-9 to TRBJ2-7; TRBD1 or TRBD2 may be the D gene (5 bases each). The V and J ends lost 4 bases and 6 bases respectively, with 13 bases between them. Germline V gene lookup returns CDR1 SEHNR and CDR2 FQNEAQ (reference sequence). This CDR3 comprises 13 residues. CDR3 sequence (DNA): TGTGCCAGCAGCTGGGGACCCCACTTCGAGCAGTACTTC. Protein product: CASSWGPHFEQYF.

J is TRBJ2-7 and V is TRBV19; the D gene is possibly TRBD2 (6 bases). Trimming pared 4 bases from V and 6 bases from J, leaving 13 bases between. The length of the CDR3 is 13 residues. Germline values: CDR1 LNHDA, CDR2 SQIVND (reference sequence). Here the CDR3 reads CASSTGRGGEQYF. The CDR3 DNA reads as TGTGCCAGTAGTACCGGAAGGGGAGGCGAGCAGTACTTC.

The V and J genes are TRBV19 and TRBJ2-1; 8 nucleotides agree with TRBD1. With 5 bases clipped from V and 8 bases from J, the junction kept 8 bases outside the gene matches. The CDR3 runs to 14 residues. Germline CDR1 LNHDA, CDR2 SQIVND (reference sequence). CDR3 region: CASSERQGADEQFF. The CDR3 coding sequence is TGTGCCAGTAGTGAGCGGCAGGGGGCTGATGAGCAGTTCTTC.

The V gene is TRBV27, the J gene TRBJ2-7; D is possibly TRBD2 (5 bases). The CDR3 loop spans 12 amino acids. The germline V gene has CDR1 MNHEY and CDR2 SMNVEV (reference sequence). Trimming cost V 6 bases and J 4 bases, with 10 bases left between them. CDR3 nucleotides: TGTGCCAGCAGCCCCGGAGGATACGAGCAGTACTTC. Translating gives CASSPGGYEQYF.

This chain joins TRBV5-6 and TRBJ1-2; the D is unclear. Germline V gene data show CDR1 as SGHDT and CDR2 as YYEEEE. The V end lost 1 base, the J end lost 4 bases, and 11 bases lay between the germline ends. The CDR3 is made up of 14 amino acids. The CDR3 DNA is TGTGCCAGCAGCTTGTGGGAGGGAAGCTATGGCTACACCTTC. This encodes CASSLWEGSYGYTF.

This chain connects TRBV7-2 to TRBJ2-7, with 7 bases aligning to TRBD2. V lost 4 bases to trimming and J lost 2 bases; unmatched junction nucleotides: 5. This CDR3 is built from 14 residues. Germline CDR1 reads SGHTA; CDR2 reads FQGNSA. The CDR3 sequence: CASSSQRGTYEQYF. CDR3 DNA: TGTGCCAGCAGCTCTCAGCGGGGCACCTACGAGCAGTACTTC.

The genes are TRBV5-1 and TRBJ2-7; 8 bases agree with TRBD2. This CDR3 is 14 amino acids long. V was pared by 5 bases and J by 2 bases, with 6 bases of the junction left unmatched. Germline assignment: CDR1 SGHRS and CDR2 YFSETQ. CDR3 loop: CASSQTSGPYEQYF. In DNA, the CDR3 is TGCGCCAGCAGTCAAACTAGCGGCCCCTACGAGCAGTACTTC.

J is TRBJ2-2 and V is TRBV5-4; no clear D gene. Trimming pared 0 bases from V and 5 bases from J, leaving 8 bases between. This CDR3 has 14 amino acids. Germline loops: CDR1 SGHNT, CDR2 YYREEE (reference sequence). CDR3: CASSLAVNTGELFF. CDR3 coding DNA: TGTGCCAGCAGCTTGGCCGTCAATACCGGGGAGCTGTTTTTT.

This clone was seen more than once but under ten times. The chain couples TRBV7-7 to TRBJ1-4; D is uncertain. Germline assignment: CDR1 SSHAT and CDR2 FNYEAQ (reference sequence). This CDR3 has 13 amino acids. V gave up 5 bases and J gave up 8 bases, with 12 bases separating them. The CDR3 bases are TGTGCCAGCAGCGCAAGACTCGCCGAAAAACTGTTTTTT. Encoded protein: CASSARLAEKLFF.

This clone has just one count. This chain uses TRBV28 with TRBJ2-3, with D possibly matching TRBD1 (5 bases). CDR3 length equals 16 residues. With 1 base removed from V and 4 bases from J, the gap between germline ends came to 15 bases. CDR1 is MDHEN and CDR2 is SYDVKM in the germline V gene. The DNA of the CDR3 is TGTGCCAGCAGTTTATCCATGGGCAGGGCGGCAGATACGCAGTATTTT. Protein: CASSLSMGRAADTQYF.

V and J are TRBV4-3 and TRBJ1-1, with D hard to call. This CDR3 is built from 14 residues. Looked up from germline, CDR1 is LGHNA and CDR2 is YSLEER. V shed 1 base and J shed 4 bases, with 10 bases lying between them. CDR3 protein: CASSQGLYRTEAFF. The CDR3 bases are TGCGCCAGCAGCCAAGGCCTCTACCGCACTGAAGCTTTCTTT.

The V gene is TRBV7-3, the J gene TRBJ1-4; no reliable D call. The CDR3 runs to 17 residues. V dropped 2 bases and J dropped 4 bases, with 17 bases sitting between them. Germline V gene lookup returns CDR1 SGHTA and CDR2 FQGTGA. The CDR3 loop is CASSLYAGAPGNEKLFF. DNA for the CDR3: TGTGCCAGCAGCTTATATGCAGGTGCCCCGGGTAATGAAAAACTGTTTTTT.

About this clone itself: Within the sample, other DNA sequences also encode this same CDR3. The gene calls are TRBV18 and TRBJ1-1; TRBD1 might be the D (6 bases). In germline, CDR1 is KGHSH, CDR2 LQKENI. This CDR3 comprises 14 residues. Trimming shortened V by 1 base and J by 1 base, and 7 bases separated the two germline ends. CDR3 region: CASSPQQGNTEAFF. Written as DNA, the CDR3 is TGTGCCAGCTCACCACAACAGGGGAACACTGAAGCTTTCTTT.

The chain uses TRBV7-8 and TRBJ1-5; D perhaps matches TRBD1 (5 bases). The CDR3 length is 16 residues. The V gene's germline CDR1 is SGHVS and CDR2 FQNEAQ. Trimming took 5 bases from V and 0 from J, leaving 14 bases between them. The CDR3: CASSRLTDYSNQPQHF. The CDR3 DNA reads TGTGCCAGCAGCCGATTGACAGACTATAGCAATCAGCCCCAGCATTTT.

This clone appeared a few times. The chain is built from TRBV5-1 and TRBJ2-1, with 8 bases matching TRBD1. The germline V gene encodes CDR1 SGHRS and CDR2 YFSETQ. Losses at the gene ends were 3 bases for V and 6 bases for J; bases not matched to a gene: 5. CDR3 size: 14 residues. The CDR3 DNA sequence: TGCGCCAGCAGCTCCCAGGGGGCAGGCAATGAGCAGTTCTTC. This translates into CASSSQGAGNEQFF.

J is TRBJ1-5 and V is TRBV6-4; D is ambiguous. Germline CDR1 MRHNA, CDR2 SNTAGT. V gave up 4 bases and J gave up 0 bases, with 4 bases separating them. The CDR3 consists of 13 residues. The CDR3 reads CASSGTSNQPQHF. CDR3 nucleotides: TGTGCCAGCAGTGGGACTAGCAATCAGCCCCAGCATTTT.

DNA for the CDR3: TGTGCCAGCAAAATTGGTATTCTCATCCCGACAGGGGACCGTGAGACCCAGTACTTC. Amino acid sequence: CASKIGILIPTGDRETQYF. The rearrangement uses TRBV2 and TRBJ2-5; TRBD1 agrees at 8 bases. Germline values: CDR1 SNHLY, CDR2 FYNNEI. Trimming cost V 7 bases and J 5 bases; bases outside gene matches: 24. The CDR3 consists of 19 residues.

The CDR3 sequence: CASSPTSGSTDTQYF. CDR3 DNA: TGTGCCAGCTCACCTACTAGCGGTAGCACAGATACGCAGTATTTT. The chain joins TRBV18 to TRBJ2-3; 8 nucleotides agree with TRBD2. Germline V gene sequence: CDR1 KGHSH, CDR2 LQKENI. The CDR3 sequence is 15 residues long. Germline trimming cut 3 bases from V and 0 bases from J; bases unmatched to any gene: 2.

This CDR3 reads CASSPTDIYGYTF. The DNA of the CDR3 is TGTGCCAGCTCACCGACCGATATCTATGGCTACACCTTC. The V call is TRBV18, the J call TRBJ1-2; D is unclear. V was clipped by 3 bases and J by 4 bases, with 9 bases between them. Germline V lookup: CDR1 KGHSH, CDR2 LQKENI. This CDR3 has 13 residues.